This is a list of T cell receptor beta chains from one sample in a study of CD8+CD57+ T cells in acquired aplastic anemia. Via MiXCR, TCRdb re-called the reads, giving one row per CDR3 protein. The sample lists roughly 300,000 distinct CDR3 sequences, 55% to 60% occurring once. Material: sorted CD4+, CD8+, or CD8+CD57+ T cells (not recorded which) from PBMCs. Receptor source: a human donor with severe aplastic anemia or a healthy control (not recorded which). Each CDR3 is given with its conserved first and last residue. D genes are given only for firm matches. Clone size is shown for a subset of rows, as once, few, many or a class of expanded clone.

v_gene: TRBV19; abundance: many; j_gene: TRBJ1-2; d_gene: -; CDR3aa: CASNGTPGRDGYGYTF; CDR3nt: TGTGCCAGTAATGGAACCCCCGGCAGGGACGGCTATGGCTACACCTTC
v_gene: TRBV27; abundance: -; j_gene: TRBJ1-1; d_gene: -; CDR3aa: CASSPLSGYTEAFF; CDR3nt: TGTGCCAGCAGTCCGCTCTCTGGGTACACTGAAGCTTTCTTT
v_gene: TRBV2; abundance: -; j_gene: TRBJ2-5; d_gene: TRBD2; CDR3aa: CASSVGTSGRVETQYF; CDR3nt: TGTGCCAGCAGTGTGGGGACTAGCGGGAGGGTAGAGACCCAGTACTTC
v_gene: TRBV7-9; abundance: few; j_gene: TRBJ2-1; d_gene: TRBD1; CDR3aa: CASSMGQGAYQQFF; CDR3nt: TGTGCCAGCAGCATGGGACAGGGGGCCTACCAGCAGTTCTTC
v_gene: TRBV20-1; abundance: -; j_gene: TRBJ2-7; d_gene: -; CDR3aa: CSARDASQGLYEQYF; CDR3nt: TGCAGTGCTAGAGATGCAAGCCAGGGACTCTACGAGCAGTACTTC
v_gene: TRBV6-5; abundance: many; j_gene: TRBJ2-3; d_gene: TRBD2; CDR3aa: CASSILAGLTDTQYF; CDR3nt: TGTGCCAGCAGTATCCTAGCGGGGCTCACAGATACGCAGTATTTT
v_gene: TRBV2; abundance: -; j_gene: TRBJ1-4; d_gene: TRBD1; CDR3aa: CASQGEPNEKLFF; CDR3nt: TGTGCCAGCCAGGGGGAACCTAATGAAAAACTGTTTTTT
v_gene: TRBV5-6; abundance: many; j_gene: TRBJ1-3; d_gene: -; CDR3aa: CASSPTETGNTIYF; CDR3nt: TGTGCCAGCAGCCCGACAGAAACCGGAAACACCATATATTTT
v_gene: TRBV3-1; abundance: many; j_gene: TRBJ2-7; d_gene: TRBD2; CDR3aa: CASSHGGGSYEQYF; CDR3nt: TGTGCCAGCAGCCACGGCGGGGGCTCCTACGAGCAGTACTTC
v_gene: TRBV7-8; abundance: -; j_gene: TRBJ1-4; d_gene: -; CDR3aa: CASSLAWDRNEKLFF; CDR3nt: TGTGCCAGCAGCTTAGCGTGGGACCGAAATGAAAAACTGTTTTTT
v_gene: TRBV5-4; abundance: -; j_gene: TRBJ2-5; d_gene: -; CDR3aa: CASGTPNTGELSRETQYF; CDR3nt: TGTGCCAGCGGGACTCCGAACACCGGGGAGCTGTCGCGAGAGACCCAGTACTTC
v_gene: TRBV18; abundance: few; j_gene: TRBJ1-1; d_gene: -; CDR3aa: CASSQANTEAFF; CDR3nt: TGTGCCAGCTCGCAGGCTAACACTGAAGCTTTCTTT
v_gene: TRBV6-5; abundance: many; j_gene: TRBJ1-5; d_gene: -; CDR3aa: CASSPLVNSNQPQHF; CDR3nt: TGTGCCAGCAGCCCCTTGGTGAATTCTAATCAGCCCCAGCATTTT
v_gene: TRBV10-3; abundance: few; j_gene: TRBJ2-5; d_gene: -; CDR3aa: CAISEVAETQYF; CDR3nt: TGTGCCATCAGTGAGGTCGCAGAGACCCAGTACTTC
v_gene: TRBV19; abundance: -; j_gene: TRBJ1-2; d_gene: -; CDR3aa: CASSILNYGYTF; CDR3nt: TGTGCCAGTAGTATCCTCAACTATGGCTACACCTTC
v_gene: TRBV10-3; abundance: -; j_gene: TRBJ2-1; d_gene: TRBD1; CDR3aa: CAIRVFRGQGNYNEQFF; CDR3nt: TGTGCCATCAGAGTCTTTCGGGGACAGGGGAACTACAATGAGCAGTTCTTC
v_gene: TRBV7-8; abundance: many; j_gene: TRBJ1-2; d_gene: -; CDR3aa: CASSPDKNYGYTF; CDR3nt: TGTGCCAGCAGCCCTGACAAAAACTATGGCTACACCTTC
v_gene: TRBV10-3; abundance: many; j_gene: TRBJ2-4; d_gene: -; CDR3aa: CAISPQGGTNQGKNIQYF; CDR3nt: TGTGCCATCAGCCCACAGGGAGGGACGAACCAGGGCAAAAACATTCAGTACTTC
v_gene: TRBV18; abundance: many; j_gene: TRBJ1-5; d_gene: -; CDR3aa: CASSPNSQPQHF; CDR3nt: TGTGCCAGCTCACCTAACAGCCAGCCCCAGCATTTT
v_gene: TRBV6-4; abundance: many; j_gene: TRBJ1-5; d_gene: -; CDR3aa: CASSGTVNQPQHF; CDR3nt: TGTGCCAGCAGTGGCACAGTCAATCAGCCCCAGCATTTT